The 11 T cell receptor beta chains presented below share a single source sample, sequenced in a study of CD8 T cells in Susac syndrome. Random hexamers were used to reverse transcribe the RNA input (about 0.45 to 1 ug). In TCRdb, the immunoSEQ multiplex PCR reads were re-called with MiXCR into one record per CDR3 protein. The sample lists about 400,000 distinct CDR3 sequences, around 85% occurring once. Source material: CD8+ T cells from PBMCs. These receptors were collected from a human donor with multiple sclerosis.

The chain has TRBV29-1 and TRBJ2-2; unclear D gene. Germline-derived CDR1 and CDR2 are SQVTM and ANQGSEA. The CDR3 is 14 amino acids. Trimming took off 2 bases at V and 0 bases at J, with 7 bases between the two ends. The CDR3 nucleotides are TGCAGCGTTGAACTTTCCCCGAACACCGGGGAGCTGTTTTTT. This gives the protein CSVELSPNTGELFF.

V gene TRBV28 combines with J gene TRBJ2-1, with D tentatively TRBD1 (6 bases). The CDR3 extends over 13 amino acids. Trimming cost V 3 bases and J 6 bases, with 9 bases left between them. CDR1 MDHEN and CDR2 SYDVKM come from the germline V gene. CDR3 sequence: CASSLYRVNEQFF. The CDR3 nucleotides are TGTGCCAGCAGTTTGTACAGGGTCAATGAGCAGTTCTTC.

This chain links TRBV5-1 with TRBJ2-7; no clear D gene. The germline V gene has CDR1 SGHRS and CDR2 YFSETQ. Trimming shortened V by 4 bases and J by 4 bases, and 18 bases separated the two germline ends. There are 15 residues in the CDR3. CDR3: CASSLALGSRYEQYF. CDR3 DNA: TGCGCCAGCAGCCTTGCTCTTGGGTCGCGATACGAGCAGTACTTC.

The chain couples TRBV15 to TRBJ2-2; D tentatively reads TRBD1 or TRBD2 (7 bases each). The germline V gene has CDR1 LNHNV and CDR2 YYDKDF (reference sequence). V was clipped by 0 bases and J by 8 bases, with 16 bases between them. CDR3 length equals 16 residues. The CDR3 is CATSRDGEGARGELFF. The CDR3 region has the DNA TGTGCCACCAGCAGAGATGGGGAGGGGGCGAGAGGGGAGCTGTTTTTT.

The chain carries TRBV15 and TRBJ2-7; TRBD2 might be the D (6 bases). This CDR3 has 13 residues. CDR1 is LNHNV, CDR2 YYDKDF, per germline (reference sequence). Trimming left V 4 bases short and J 9 bases short, with 16 bases between. The CDR3 bases are TGTGCCACCAGCAACAGCGGGCTCAACGGGCAGTACTTC. Residues: CATSNSGLNGQYF.

The chain uses TRBV9 and TRBJ1-1; no clear D. The CDR3 covers 14 residues. Trimming took 2 bases from V and 1 from J, leaving 9 bases between them. Germline-derived CDR1 and CDR2 are SGDLS and YYNGEE. The CDR3 DNA reads as TGTGCCAGCAGCGTTGAGGTTGGGAACACTGAAGCTTTCTTT. Translation gives CASSVEVGNTEAFF.

This chain connects TRBV11-3 to TRBJ1-6; D may be TRBD1 (5 bases). The CDR3 contains 13 residues. CDR1 is SGHNT and CDR2 is YENEEA in the germline V gene. V was pared by 4 bases and J by 9 bases, with 10 bases between. The CDR3 sequence: CASSWDLSSPLHF. For the CDR3, the DNA is TGTGCCAGCAGCTGGGACTTAAGTTCACCCCTCCACTTT.

This chain connects TRBV29-1 to TRBJ1-2; 7 bases are a match to TRBD1. CDR1 and CDR2 (germline): SQVTM, ANQGSEA. Trimming cost V 3 bases and J 8 bases; bases outside gene matches: 3. This CDR3 is 11 amino acids long. CDR3 nucleotide sequence: TGCAGCGTTGATCAGGGGGACGGCTACACCTTC. Its protein product is CSVDQGDGYTF.

The rearrangement links TRBV30 to TRBJ1-2; D is unclear. This CDR3 has 14 amino acids. CDR1 GTSNPN and CDR2 SVGIG come from the germline V gene (reference sequence). V shed 0 bases and J shed 4 bases, with 12 bases lying between them. CDR3 sequence (DNA): TGTGCCTGGAGTGTTGGTCTGCTTGTCTATGGCTACACCTTC. It encodes CAWSVGLLVYGYTF.

The gene calls are TRBV27 and TRBJ2-4; maybe TRBD2 (7 bases). V was cut by 6 bases and J by 3 bases, with 15 bases left in between. CDR1 MNHEY and CDR2 SMNVEV come from the germline V gene (reference sequence). CDR3 length equals 15 residues. The DNA of the CDR3 is TGTGCCAGCAGGACACTAGGGGGGGACAAAAACATTCAGTACTTC. It is translated as CASRTLGGDKNIQYF.

The V call is TRBV27, the J call TRBJ1-2; unclear D gene. Germline assignment: CDR1 MNHEY and CDR2 SMNVEV (reference sequence). This CDR3 has 14 residues. Trimming took 0 bases from V and 0 from J, leaving 5 bases between them. The CDR3 is CASSLSTPNYGYTF. The CDR3 nucleotides read TGTGCCAGCAGTTTATCCACTCCTAACTATGGCTACACCTTC.